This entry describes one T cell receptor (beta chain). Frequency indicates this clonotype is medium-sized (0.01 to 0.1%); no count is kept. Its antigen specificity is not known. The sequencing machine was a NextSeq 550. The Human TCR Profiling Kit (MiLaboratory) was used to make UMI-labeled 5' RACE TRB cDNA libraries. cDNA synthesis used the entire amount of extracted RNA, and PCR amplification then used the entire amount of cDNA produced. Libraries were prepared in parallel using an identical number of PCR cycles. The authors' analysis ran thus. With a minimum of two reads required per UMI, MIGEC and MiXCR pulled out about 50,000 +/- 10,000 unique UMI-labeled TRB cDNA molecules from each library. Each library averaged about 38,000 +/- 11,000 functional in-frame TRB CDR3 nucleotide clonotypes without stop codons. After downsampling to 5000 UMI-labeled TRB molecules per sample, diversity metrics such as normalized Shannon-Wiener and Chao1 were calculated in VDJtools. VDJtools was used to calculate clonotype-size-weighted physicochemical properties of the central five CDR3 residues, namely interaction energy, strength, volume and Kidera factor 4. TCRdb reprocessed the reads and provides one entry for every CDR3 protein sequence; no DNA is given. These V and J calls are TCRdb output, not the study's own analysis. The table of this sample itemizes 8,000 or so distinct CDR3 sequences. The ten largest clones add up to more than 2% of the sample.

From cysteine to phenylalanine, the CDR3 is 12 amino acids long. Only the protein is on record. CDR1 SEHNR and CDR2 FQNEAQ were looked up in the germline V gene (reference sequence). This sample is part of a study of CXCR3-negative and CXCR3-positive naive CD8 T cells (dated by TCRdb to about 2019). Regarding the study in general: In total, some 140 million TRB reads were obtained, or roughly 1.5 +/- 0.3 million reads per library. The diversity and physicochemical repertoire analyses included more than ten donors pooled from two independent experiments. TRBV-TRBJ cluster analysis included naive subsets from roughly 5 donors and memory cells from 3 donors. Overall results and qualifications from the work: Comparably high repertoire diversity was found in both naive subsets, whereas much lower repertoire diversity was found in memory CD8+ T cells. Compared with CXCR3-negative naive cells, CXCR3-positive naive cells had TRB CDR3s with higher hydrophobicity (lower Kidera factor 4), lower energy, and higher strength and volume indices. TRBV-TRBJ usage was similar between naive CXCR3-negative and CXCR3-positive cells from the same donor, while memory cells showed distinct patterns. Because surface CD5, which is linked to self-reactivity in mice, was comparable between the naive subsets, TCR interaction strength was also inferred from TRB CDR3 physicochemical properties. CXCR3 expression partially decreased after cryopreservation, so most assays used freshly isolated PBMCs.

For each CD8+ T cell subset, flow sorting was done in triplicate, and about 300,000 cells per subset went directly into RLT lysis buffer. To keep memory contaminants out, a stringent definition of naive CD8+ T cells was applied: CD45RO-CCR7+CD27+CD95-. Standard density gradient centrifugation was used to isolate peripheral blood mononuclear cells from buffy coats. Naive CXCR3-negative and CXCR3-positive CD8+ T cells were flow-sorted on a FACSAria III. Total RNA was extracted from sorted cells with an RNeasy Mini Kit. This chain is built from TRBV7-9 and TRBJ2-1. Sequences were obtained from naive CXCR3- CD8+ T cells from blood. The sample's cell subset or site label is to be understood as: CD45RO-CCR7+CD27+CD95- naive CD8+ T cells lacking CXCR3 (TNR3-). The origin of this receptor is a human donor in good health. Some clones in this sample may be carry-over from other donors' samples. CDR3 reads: CASSFEYNEQFF.